This entry features one TCR beta chain sequence. Antigen unknown. This sample also contains other DNA sequences that code for the same CDR3. The CDR3 is 13 residues long. V was cut by 2 bases and J by 5 bases, with 9 bases left in between. In germline, CDR1 is MNHEY, CDR2 SMNVEV (reference sequence). Only in-frame clones appear in the TCRdb table, and some are missing; sequencing was by immunoSEQ multiplex PCR. The data show under 150,000 clones, with 80% to 90% seen just once and over 1.5% held by the top ten. The sample comes from a study of T cells in localized non-small cell lung cancer. Study-wide results and limits: Researchers found a median approximately 55 of the top 100 tumor clones in adjacent lung.

The TCR was taken from a female donor at least 60 years old with stage I lung adenocarcinoma. The chain employs TRBV27 and TRBJ1-1, with D maybe TRBD1 (5 bases). Source: peripheral blood, taken before any cancer treatment. CDR3 sequence reads: CASSLQGDTEAFF. CDR3 sequence (DNA): TGTGCCAGCAGTTTACAAGGGGATACTGAAGCTTTCTTT.